The sequence of this TCR beta chain was determined in a study of cytomegalovirus exposure and HLA in healthy donors. The study's findings and limits: When the data were analyzed later, several of the most significant clusters appeared to be linked to common viral pathogens. Across HLA loci, a later analysis found differing TCR association rates, with DRB1 most and HLA-C fewest. V- and J-gene trimming in TCR beta was tied to a missense DCLRE1C variant by an analysis performed later.

A note on this clone: Its antigen is as yet unknown.

A multiplex PCR was run with 60 Vbeta primers and 13 Jbeta primers. TCRdb keeps only in-frame clones here, not all; method: immunoSEQ multiplex PCR. The sample consists of over 40,000 clones, roughly 80% of them appearing once. The CDR3 extends over 16 amino acids. Germline V CDR1 and CDR2: WNHNN, SYGVQD (reference sequence). V was shortened by 5 bases and J by 2 bases, with 15 bases between the two germline ends. Everyone who donated was a healthy bone marrow donor. The sample comprised PBMCs. This rearrangement joins TRBV10-1 to TRBJ2-2; D possibly corresponds to TRBD1 (7 bases). This receptor was identified in a woman aged 35 to 49 in good health and CMV-seropositive. The CDR3 loop reads CASSWTGGTNTGELFF. DNA for the CDR3: TGCGCCAGCAGTTGGACAGGAGGGACCAACACCGGGGAGCTGTTTTTT.